The 14 T cell receptor beta chains listed next were all sequenced from one sample in a study of identical twins. TCRdb re-analysed the 5' RACE reads in MiXCR, keeping a single row per CDR3 protein. In the table there are over 200,000 distinct CDR3 sequences, about 10% of which are singletons. The sample comprised memory T cells sorted from blood. The receptors shown here come from a man aged 50 to 60 in good health.

The rearrangement links TRBV7-2 to TRBJ1-3; D is ambiguous. Trimming pared 5 bases from V and 4 bases from J, leaving 9 bases between. The CDR3 has 13 amino acids. CDR1 and CDR2 from the germline V gene are SGHTA and FQGNSA. CDR3 nucleotides: TGTGCCAGCAGCCTTTATACAGGAAACACCATATATTTT. It specifies CASSLYTGNTIYF.

This clonotype was counted between two and nine times. The chain uses TRBV14 and TRBJ1-2; D unclear. From germline, CDR1 is SGHDN and CDR2 FVKESK. The CDR3 sequence is 14 residues long. V was clipped by 1 base and J by 2 bases, with 8 bases between them. The CDR3 here is CASSQAHANYGYTF. The CDR3 DNA reads as TGTGCCAGCAGCCAAGCGCACGCGAACTATGGCTACACCTTC.

There are a few counts of this clonotype. This CDR3 is CASNEGLSGYNEQFF. In DNA form, the CDR3 reads TGTGCCAGCAACGAAGGACTGAGTGGATACAATGAGCAGTTCTTC. The chain uses TRBV25-1 and TRBJ2-1, with a weak D call TRBD2 (5 bases). Germline assignment: CDR1 MGHDK and CDR2 SYGVNS. The CDR3 spans 15 residues. Trimming took 7 bases from V and 4 from J, leaving 17 bases between them. The full variable domain, completed using reference TRBV25-1 and TRBJ2-1, is EADIYQTPRYLVIGTGKKITLECSQTMGHDKMYWYQQDPGMELHLIHYSYGVNSTEKGDLSSESTVSRIRTEHFPLTLESARPSHTSQYLCASNEGLSGYNEQFFGPGTRLTVL.

The V gene is TRBV12-3 or TRBV12-4, the J gene TRBJ2-3; maybe TRBD2 (6 bases). V was cut by 3 bases and J by 5 bases, with 24 bases left in between. The CDR3 contains 18 residues. CDR3 DNA: TGTGCCAGCAGTTTTTTCGATTCTGGGGGAGGACTGGGAGATACGCAGTATTTT. Its protein is CASSFFDSGGGLGDTQYF.

This clonotype was seen a few times. CDR3 in amino acids: CASSMDYGYTF. CDR3 DNA sequence: TGTGCCAGTAGTATGGATTATGGCTACACCTTC. The gene calls are TRBV19 and TRBJ1-2; D remains ambiguous. Germline loops: CDR1 LNHDA, CDR2 SQIVND (reference sequence). V was trimmed by 3 bases and J by 5 bases, leaving 4 bases between them. This CDR3 comprises 11 residues.

This clonotype was seen a few times. The V and J genes are TRBV29-1 and TRBJ1-1; D possibly corresponds to TRBD1 (6 bases). Between the trimmed V and J ends, which lost 6 bases and 1 base, there was a span of 15 bases. The CDR3 spans 14 residues. Per the germline V gene, CDR1 is SQVTM and CDR2 is ANQGSEA. Written as DNA, the CDR3 is TGCAGCGTGGAACCGGGACACCCGAACACTGAAGCTTTCTTT. It yields the protein CSVEPGHPNTEAFF.

This clonotype has at least ten counts. The V and J genes are TRBV5-1 and TRBJ2-5; D is possibly TRBD1 or TRBD2 (6 bases each). CDR1 and CDR2 (germline): SGHRS, YFSETQ. The CDR3 has 14 residues. V shed 9 bases and J shed 5 bases, with 20 bases lying between them. In nucleotides, the CDR3 is TGCGCCACTTCGGAACAGGGCGCGGGGGAGACCCAGTACTTC. Translating it yields CATSEQGAGETQYF.

This clonotype was seen ten or more times. The chain employs TRBV5-6 and TRBJ2-3; D ambiguous. V shed 4 bases and J shed 1 base, with 16 bases lying between them. The CDR3 contains 16 residues. In germline, CDR1 is SGHDT, CDR2 YYEEEE. CDR3 region: CASSIMVTTRTDTQYF. The CDR3 DNA reads TGTGCCAGCAGCATCATGGTCACTACACGCACAGATACGCAGTATTTT.

This clonotype was counted ten times or more. V is TRBV15 and J is TRBJ2-7, with 7 bases matching TRBD2. The J segment lost 1 base and the V segment lost 4 bases, leaving 13 bases of the junction unmatched. The CDR3 spans 17 residues. Germline V CDR1 and CDR2: LNHNV, YYDKDF (reference sequence). CDR3 sequence (DNA): TGTGCCACCAGCACCCGGGAGGTGCGGGGAGGATCCTACGAGCAGTACTTC. Encoded protein: CATSTREVRGGSYEQYF.

This clonotype was counted ten times or more. The V call is TRBV27, the J call TRBJ2-2; 7 bases are shared with TRBD2. Germline trimming cut 2 bases from V and 4 bases from J; bases unmatched to any gene: 7. The V gene's germline CDR1 is MNHEY and CDR2 SMNVEV (reference sequence). This CDR3 comprises 16 residues. CDR3 DNA sequence: TGTGCCAGCAGTTTACGTGGGAGGGTTGGCACCGGGGAGCTGTTTTTT. Its translation: CASSLRGRVGTGELFF.

This chain uses TRBV6-5 with TRBJ2-1; 9 bases match TRBD2. Germline V gives CDR1 MNHEY, CDR2 SVGAGI. Trimming removed 2 bases from V and 4 bases from J; junction bases left unmatched: 6. The CDR3 sequence is 16 residues long. The CDR3 DNA follows: TGTGCCAGCAGTTACCGAGCTAGCGGGGCTTACAATGAGCAGTTCTTC. It specifies CASSYRASGAYNEQFF.

This clonotype has at least ten counts. The chain carries TRBV12-3 or TRBV12-4 and TRBJ1-4; D is ambiguous. The CDR3 has 12 amino acids. V lost 7 bases to trimming and J lost 4 bases, with 7 bases between them. The CDR3 is CASTGINEKLFF. CDR3 DNA: TGTGCCAGCACCGGAATTAATGAAAAACTGTTTTTT.

This clonotype was seen more than once but under ten times. The chain is built from TRBV4-2 and TRBJ2-1; 12 nucleotides line up with TRBD1. V lost 3 bases and J lost 8; bases outside the gene matches: 5. The germline CDR1 and CDR2 sequences are LGHNA and YNFKEQ. This CDR3 is 15 amino acids long. DNA for the CDR3: TGTGCCAGCAGCCACGGGGGACAGGGGGCTTATGAGCAGTTCTTC. Its protein product is CASSHGGQGAYEQFF.

This clonotype was detected ten times or more. J is TRBJ2-7 and V is TRBV7-2, with TRBD2 matching 13 bases. The CDR3 runs 14 residues. Germline CDR1 SGHTA, CDR2 FQGNSA. The trim removed 4 bases at V and 6 bases at J, leaving 3 bases unmatched. CDR3 amino acids: CASSSTSGGFEQYF. CDR3 nucleotide sequence: TGTGCCAGCAGCTCGACTAGCGGGGGGTTCGAGCAGTACTTC.